The 12 T cell receptor beta chains below all came from one sample that was sequenced in a study of blood T cell repertoires in COVID-19 (dated by TCRdb to the early 2020s). The library was built by means of the immunoSEQ multiplex PCR assay. TCRdb limited this immuneACCESS table to in-frame rearrangements with V and J called. A share of clones is missing; checked studies link under half to unresolved V genes, and the rest is unexplained. A total of tens of thousands of clones appear in this sample, around 85% of them only once. The ten largest make up about a sixth of the sample. Sequenced material: peripheral blood. All receptors come from a human donor in a cohort sampled during active COVID-19.

The chain couples TRBV3-1 (or the pseudogene TRBV3-2) to TRBJ2-6; no firm D call. V lost 7 bases, J lost 0 bases, and 4 bases lay in between. Germline V gene sequence: CDR1 LGHDT, CDR2 YNNKEL (reference sequence). The CDR3 sequence is 13 residues long. The CDR3 region has the DNA TGTGCCAGCACCCTCTCTGGGGCCAACGTCCTGACTTTC. Translation gives CASTLSGANVLTF.

The DNA for the CDR3 is TGTGCCAGCAGCTTAGCGCGGGGGGGCCAAGAGACCCAGTACTTC. This encodes CASSLARGGQETQYF. The chain combines TRBV7-2 with TRBJ2-5; 9 bases fit TRBD2. The CDR3 extends over 15 amino acids. After removal of 0 bases from V and 1 base from J, the junction contained 0 bases not matched to a gene. CDR1 is SGHTA, CDR2 FQGNSA, per germline.

The V call is TRBV13, the J call TRBJ2-5, with TRBD2 matching over 12 bases. The J segment lost 4 bases and the V segment lost 5 bases, leaving 2 bases of the junction unmatched. The germline V gene encodes CDR1 PRHDT and CDR2 FYEKMQ (reference sequence). The CDR3 extends over 14 amino acids. The CDR3 loop is CASSGLAGIETQYF. Written as DNA, the CDR3 is TGTGCCAGCAGCGGACTAGCGGGGATAGAGACCCAGTACTTC.

The chain couples TRBV11-2 to TRBJ2-3, with 8 nucleotides matching TRBD2. CDR3 length equals 15 residues. Germline loops: CDR1 SGHAT, CDR2 FQNNGV. V trimming: 4 bases; J trimming: 5 bases; junction bases outside the gene matches: 8. As DNA, the CDR3 is TGTGCCAGCAGCTCACCGGGACTAGGTGTAGATACGCAGTATTTT. Translated: CASSSPGLGVDTQYF.

The chain combines TRBV7-9 with TRBJ1-2, with a weak D call TRBD1 (5 bases). The V gene's germline CDR1 is SEHNR and CDR2 FQNEAQ (reference sequence). This CDR3 spans 15 amino acids. V was trimmed by 1 base and J by 5 bases, leaving 14 bases between them. CDR3 sequence: CASSLEPGLTYGYTF. The CDR3 DNA reads TGTGCCAGCAGCTTAGAACCGGGACTGACGTATGGCTACACCTTC.

This chain connects TRBV6-2 or TRBV6-3 to TRBJ2-7; TRBD2 matches 7 bases. This CDR3 region has 16 residues. Germline V gene sequence: CDR1 MNHEY, CDR2 SVGEGT. J gave up 5 bases and V 6 bases, and 16 bases lay outside the gene matches. CDR3 DNA: TGTGCCAGCAGCCGCTCGGCGGGGGATGGGGTTGACGAGCAGTACTTC. Protein product: CASSRSAGDGVDEQYF.

This clone occurred a few times. The gene calls are TRBV18 and TRBJ2-1; no reliable D call. Trimming cost V 2 bases and J 10 bases, with 9 bases left between them. Germline CDR1 and CDR2: KGHSH and LQKENI. The CDR3 contains 12 residues. CDR3 coding DNA: TGTGCCAGCTCACCAGGAGACCTCGAGCAGTTCTTC. Translation: CASSPGDLEQFF.

V and J are TRBV2 and TRBJ2-7, with unresolved D. The germline V gene has CDR1 SNHLY and CDR2 FYNNEI. Between the trimmed V and J ends, which lost 3 bases and 6 bases, there was a span of 21 bases. The CDR3 runs to 16 residues. The CDR3 nucleotides read TGTGCCAGCAGTGAGACGTCGGCGGTTGGTTTCGGCGAGCAGTACTTC. Amino acids: CASSETSAVGFGEQYF.

A single count supports this clone. The chain uses TRBV5-4 and TRBJ2-3; D unresolved. V was trimmed by 4 bases and J by 1 base, leaving 7 bases between them. Germline CDR1 is SGHNT and CDR2 is YYREEE (reference sequence). This CDR3 is 13 amino acids long. The CDR3 region is CASSRQGTDTQYF. DNA of the CDR3: TGTGCCAGCAGCCGGCAGGGCACAGATACGCAGTATTTT.

V usage is TRBV6-5 and J usage is TRBJ2-3, with 7 bases fitting TRBD2. V was clipped by 9 bases and J by 4 bases; unmatched bases: 10. The CDR3 is 14 residues long. CDR1 and CDR2 from the germline V gene are MNHEY and SVGAGI. CDR3: CASLKRGGADTQYF. DNA for the CDR3: TGTGCCAGTTTAAAGCGGGGCGGGGCAGATACGCAGTATTTT.

The chain carries TRBV7-2 and TRBJ2-1; D is possibly TRBD2 (7 bases). The CDR3 runs to 16 residues. Germline CDR1 reads SGHTA; CDR2 reads FQGNSA. V was clipped by 5 bases and J by 4 bases, with 18 bases between them. The DNA for the CDR3 is TGTGCCAGCAGCACCGATTCGGCGGGGGCATACAATGAGCAGTTCTTC. Protein sequence: CASSTDSAGAYNEQFF.

The V gene is TRBV4-3, the J gene TRBJ2-3; D is possibly TRBD1 (5 bases). V dropped 4 bases and J dropped 1 base, with 9 bases sitting between them. The V gene's germline CDR1 is LGHNA and CDR2 YSLEER. The CDR3 runs 14 residues. Here the CDR3 DNA reads TGCGCCAGCAGCCCGAAGACAGGCACAGATACGCAGTATTTT. Translated: CASSPKTGTDTQYF.